This paragraph covers one T cell receptor (beta chain) sequence. No antigen is known for it. No per-base quality is available; no much larger clone lies one base away. The data were obtained in a study of CD8 T cells in ankylosing spondylitis (dated by TCRdb to 2015 to 2018). Concerning the study at large: The study set out to find disease-linked TCR variants by profiling T cell receptor beta repertoires in ankylosing spondylitis patients and healthy donors. Peripheral blood was sampled, and synovial fluid was also collected from ankylosing spondylitis patients. In total, the full study cohort was made up of over a hundred healthy donors and approximately 24 ankylosing spondylitis patients. Study-wide findings and limitations: According to the report, matched synovial fluid samples from ankylosing spondylitis patients were significantly enriched for the disease-linked clones. A TCR beta motif of fewer than 10 highly homologous amino acid variants appeared characteristic of blood from ankylosing spondylitis patients. Some TCR beta motif variants had previously been reported in synovial fluid and blood of reactive arthritis patients, which suggested common disease-initiation mechanisms. A CD8+ phenotype was shown by the disease-linked clones, which were found at relatively low frequencies in peripheral blood.

Synovial fluid samples and blood samples obtained from the same ankylosing spondylitis patients were matched. The V end loses 1 base and the J end loses 9 bases, and a stretch of 10 bases separates them. According to the germline V gene, CDR1 reads SGHNT and CDR2 reads YENEEA. The CDR3, cysteine through phenylalanine, is 13 amino acids long. Only the CDR3 DNA is retained, 39 bases long and in frame from the first base. This sample was sequenced with an Illumina HiSeq 2500. Quantitative 5'-RACE with molecular barcodes was used to prepare TCR beta libraries. Concerning the study's data processing: Disease-linked TCR variants were identified with a new computational method built on a probabilistic model of VDJ rearrangement. The public reads were run again by TCRdb, first through fastp at Q25 and then through MiXCR, and only productive beta chains were kept. Rows are combined by CDR3 protein, so each entry shows the most common genes and DNA. None of the V and J calls come from the authors' own analysis; TCRdb made them. In all, the sample holds 150,000 or so distinct CDR3 sequences, and roughly 34% of those were seen once. The leading ten clones occupy 4.5% to 6% of the sample.

The specimen was synovial fluid, either unsorted or a sorted T cell fraction (not recorded which). The rearrangement combines TRBV11-3 with TRBJ2-1; the D gene assignment is ambiguous. This clonotype was obtained from a male donor with ankylosing spondylitis. The CDR3 protein is CASSLVSEVEQFF. The DNA sequence reads TGTGCCAGCAGCTTAGTATCCGAAGTTGAGCAGTTCTTC. The full variable domain, with segments outside the CDR3 supplied by the reference TRBV11-3 and TRBJ2-1 proteins, appears as EAGVVQSPRYKIIEKKQPVAFWCNPISGHNTLYWYLQNLGQGPELLIRYENEEAVDDSQLPKDRFSAERLKGVDSTLKIQPAELGDSAVYLCASSLVSEVEQFFGPGTRLTVL.